The sample holds one count of the clone carrying this TCR beta chain. Source study methods: Estimation of nucleated cell counts was performed using reference gene primer amplification. Data came from immunoSEQ multiplex PCR; TCRdb stores just in-frame clones and leaves some out. That table gives V, J and clone size, and the DNA gave D and trimming. This sample has some 110,000 clones, with 87% found just once. The data were obtained in a study of blood T cell repertoires in COVID-19. The CDR3 consists of 15 residues. V was clipped by 6 bases and J by 7 bases; unmatched bases: 16. The germline V gene encodes CDR1 SQVTM and CDR2 ANQGSEA.

The gene calls are TRBV29-1 and TRBJ1-2; 8 positions agree with TRBD1. Input material: peripheral blood. This receptor was obtained from a human donor in a cohort sampled during active COVID-19. The CDR3 sequence: CSVVIPDRGGLGYTF. The CDR3 nucleotides are TGCAGCGTCGTCATTCCTGACAGGGGAGGTCTTGGCTACACCTTC. Using reference TRBV29-1 and TRBJ1-2 for the parts outside the CDR3, the full variable domain is SAVISQKPSRDICQRGTSLTIQCQVDSQVTMMFWYRQQPGQSLTLIATANQGSEATYESGFVIDKFPISRPNLTFSTLTVSNMSPEDSSIYLCSVVIPDRGGLGYTFGSGTRLTVV.